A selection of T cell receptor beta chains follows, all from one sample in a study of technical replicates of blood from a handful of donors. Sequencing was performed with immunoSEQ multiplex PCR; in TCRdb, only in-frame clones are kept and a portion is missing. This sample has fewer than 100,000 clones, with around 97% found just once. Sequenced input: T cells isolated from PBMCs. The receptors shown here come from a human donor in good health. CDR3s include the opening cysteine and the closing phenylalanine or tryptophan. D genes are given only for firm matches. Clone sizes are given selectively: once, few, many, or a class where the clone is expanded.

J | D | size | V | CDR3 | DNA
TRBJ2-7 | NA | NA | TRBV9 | CASSAEDNSYEQYF | TGTGCCAGCAGCGCAGAGGACAACTCCTACGAGCAGTACTTC
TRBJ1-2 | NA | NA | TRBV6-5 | CASSGQIRANYGYTF | TGTGCCAGCAGCGGACAGATCCGAGCTAACTATGGCTACACCTTC
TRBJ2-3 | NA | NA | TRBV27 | CASSFPAGGTDTQYF | TGTGCCAGCAGTTTTCCAGCGGGCGGCACAGATACGCAGTATTTT
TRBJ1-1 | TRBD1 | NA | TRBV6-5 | CASSGQGPPEAFF | TGTGCCAGCAGTGGACAGGGACCTCCTGAAGCTTTCTTT
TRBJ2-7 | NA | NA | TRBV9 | CASSVGSSYEQYF | TGTGCCAGCAGCGTAGGGAGCTCCTACGAGCAGTACTTC
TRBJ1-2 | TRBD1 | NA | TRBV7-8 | CASSLDRGYNLGYGYTF | TGTGCCAGCAGCTTGGACAGGGGGTATAATCTAGGCTATGGCTACACCTTC
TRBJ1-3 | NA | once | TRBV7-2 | CASSFDSLPGNTIYF | TGTGCCAGCAGCTTTGACAGTTTGCCTGGAAACACCATATATTTT
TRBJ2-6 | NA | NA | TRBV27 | CASRPQGTGANVLTF | TGTGCCAGCAGACCTCAGGGGACTGGGGCCAACGTCCTGACTTTC
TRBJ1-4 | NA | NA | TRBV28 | CASSYHRATNEKLFF | TGTGCCAGCAGTTATCACAGGGCAACTAATGAAAAACTGTTTTTT
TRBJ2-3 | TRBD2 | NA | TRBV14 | CASSQELAGHTQYF | TGTGCCAGCAGCCAAGAGCTAGCGGGGCATACGCAGTATTTT
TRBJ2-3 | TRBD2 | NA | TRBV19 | CASSLIAGVMTDTQYF | TGTGCCAGTAGTTTAATAGCGGGAGTGATGACAGATACGCAGTATTTT
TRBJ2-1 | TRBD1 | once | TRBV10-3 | CAISAPQTGGLYEQFF | TGTGCCATCAGTGCCCCTCAGACAGGGGGCCTATATGAGCAGTTCTTC
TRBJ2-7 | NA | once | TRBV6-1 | CASSEPGPYEQYF | TGTGCCAGCAGTGAACCAGGGCCCTACGAGCAGTACTTC
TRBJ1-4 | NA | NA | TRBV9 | CASSGDTRGKLFF | TGTGCCAGCAGCGGGGACACCCGAGGGAAACTGTTTTTT
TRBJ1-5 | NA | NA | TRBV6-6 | CASSYSSESQHF | TGTGCCAGCAGTTACTCGTCTGAGTCCCAGCATTTT
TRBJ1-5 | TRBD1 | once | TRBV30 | CAWSVGQAVNQPQHF | TGTGCCTGGAGTGTCGGACAGGCTGTAAATCAGCCCCAGCATTTT
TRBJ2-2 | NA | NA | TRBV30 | CAWIFGGQTSNTGELFF | TGTGCCTGGATATTTGGGGGACAAACGTCGAACACCGGGGAGCTGTTTTTT
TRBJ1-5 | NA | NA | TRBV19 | CASSIGAGNQPQHF | TGTGCCAGTAGTATAGGGGCCGGCAATCAGCCCCAGCATTTT
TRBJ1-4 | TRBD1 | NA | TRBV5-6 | CASSLWRDRNEKLFF | TGTGCCAGCAGCCTCTGGAGGGACAGGAATGAAAAACTGTTTTTT
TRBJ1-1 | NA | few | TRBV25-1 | CASSDHYGTEAFF | TGTGCCAGCAGTGACCACTACGGCACTGAAGCTTTCTTT
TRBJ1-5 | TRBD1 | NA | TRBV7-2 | CASSPPGQNSNQPQHF | TGTGCCAGCAGCCCCCCGGGACAGAATAGCAATCAGCCCCAGCATTTT
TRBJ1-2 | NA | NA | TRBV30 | CAWNLLQGTYGYTF | TGTGCCTGGAACCTCCTTCAGGGGACCTATGGCTACACCTTC
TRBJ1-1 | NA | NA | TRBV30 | CAWMLGAEAFF | TGTGCCTGGATGCTAGGGGCTGAAGCTTTCTTT
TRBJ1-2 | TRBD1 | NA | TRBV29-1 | CSVEGRGSSYGYTF | TGCAGCGTTGAGGGCAGGGGGTCCTCCTATGGCTACACCTTC
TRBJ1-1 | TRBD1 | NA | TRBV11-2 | CASSLNQGASEAFF | TGTGCCAGCAGCTTGAACCAGGGGGCCTCGGAAGCTTTCTTT
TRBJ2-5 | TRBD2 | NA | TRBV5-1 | CASSTIAGAETQYF | TGCGCCAGCAGCACTATAGCGGGAGCAGAGACCCAGTACTTC
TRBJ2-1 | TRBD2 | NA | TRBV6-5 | CASSYSYGSGDEQFF | TGTGCCAGCAGTTACTCTTATGGGAGCGGGGATGAGCAGTTCTTC
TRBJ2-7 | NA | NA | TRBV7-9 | CASSLDSAYEQYF | TGTGCCAGCAGCTTAGACAGTGCCTACGAGCAGTACTTC
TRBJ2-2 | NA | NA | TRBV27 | CASTNKGETNTGELFF | TGTGCCAGCACCAATAAGGGGGAGACGAACACCGGGGAGCTGTTTTTT
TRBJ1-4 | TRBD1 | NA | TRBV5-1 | CASSLGGTATNEKLFF | TGCGCCAGCAGCTTGGGGGGGACAGCAACTAATGAAAAACTGTTTTTT
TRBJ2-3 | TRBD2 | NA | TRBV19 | CASSIGFNGRMGDTQYF | TGTGCCAGTAGTATAGGTTTCAACGGGAGGATGGGAGATACGCAGTATTTT
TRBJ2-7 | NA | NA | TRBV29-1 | CSVEGGDVSYEQYF | TGCAGCGTGGAAGGGGGGGACGTGTCCTACGAGCAGTACTTC
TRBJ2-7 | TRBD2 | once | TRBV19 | CASSSGRGNEQYF | TGTGCCAGTAGTAGCGGGAGAGGGAACGAGCAGTACTTC
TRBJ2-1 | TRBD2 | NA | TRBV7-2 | CASSFPGTRYNEQFF | TGTGCCAGCAGCTTCCCCGGGACTAGGTACAATGAGCAGTTCTTC
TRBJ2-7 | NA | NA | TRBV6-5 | CASSYNRGGGWGQYF | TGTGCCAGCAGTTACAACCGGGGTGGGGGCTGGGGGCAGTACTTC
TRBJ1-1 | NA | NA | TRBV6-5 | CASRDSFMNTEAFF | TGTGCCAGCAGGGACAGCTTCATGAACACTGAAGCTTTCTTT
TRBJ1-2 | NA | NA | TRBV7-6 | CASSPNREGWGGYTF | TGTGCCAGCAGCCCGAACAGGGAAGGGTGGGGTGGCTACACCTTC
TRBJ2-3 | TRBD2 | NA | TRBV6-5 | CAVGGRGQYF | TGTGCCGTCGGGGGGAGGGGGCAGTATTTT
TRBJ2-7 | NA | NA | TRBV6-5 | CASIRLSGVYEQYF | TGTGCCAGCATTCGACTATCGGGAGTCTACGAGCAGTACTTC
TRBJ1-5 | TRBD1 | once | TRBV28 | CASSLVGTGVGQPQHF | TGTGCCAGCAGTTTGGTTGGGACAGGGGTCGGACAGCCCCAGCATTTT
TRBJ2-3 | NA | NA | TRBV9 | CASSVGQEISSTDTQYF | TGTGCCAGCAGCGTAGGACAGGAGATATCTAGCACAGATACGCAGTATTTT
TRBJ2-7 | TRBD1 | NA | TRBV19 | CASSFSGTGISYEQYF | TGTGCCAGTAGCTTCTCCGGGACAGGCATCTCCTACGAGCAGTACTTC
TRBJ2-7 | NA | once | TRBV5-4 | CASSVGPFGYEQYF | TGTGCCAGCAGCGTGGGACCTTTCGGGTACGAGCAGTACTTC
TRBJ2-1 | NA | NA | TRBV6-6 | CASSPGLWNEQFF | TGTGCCAGCAGTCCTGGGCTGTGGAATGAGCAGTTCTTC
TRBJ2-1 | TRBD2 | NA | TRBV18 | CASSPSAGGSDEQFF | TGTGCCAGCTCACCGTCAGCGGGAGGGAGTGATGAGCAGTTCTTC
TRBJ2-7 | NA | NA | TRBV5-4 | CASSLTRGESYEQYF | TGTGCCAGCAGCTTGACGCGGGGTGAGAGCTACGAGCAGTACTTC
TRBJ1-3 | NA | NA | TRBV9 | CASSGQDHSGNTIYF | TGTGCCAGCAGCGGACAGGACCACTCTGGAAACACCATATATTTT
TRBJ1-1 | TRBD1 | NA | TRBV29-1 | CSLRQGRRTEAFF | TGCAGCCTAAGACAGGGGAGACGCACCGAAGCTTTCTTT
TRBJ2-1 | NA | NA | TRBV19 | CASSIVGYRENEQFF | TGTGCCAGTAGTATAGTAGGCTACCGGGAGAATGAGCAGTTCTTC
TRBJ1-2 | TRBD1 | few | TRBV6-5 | CATLGQGGYGYTF | TGTGCCACCCTGGGACAGGGCGGCTATGGCTACACCTTC
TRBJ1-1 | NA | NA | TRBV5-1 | CASSFGLTEAFF | TGCGCCAGCAGCTTCGGTCTCACTGAAGCTTTCTTT
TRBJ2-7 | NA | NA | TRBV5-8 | CASSWESGTYEQYF | TGTGCCAGCAGTTGGGAAAGCGGAACCTACGAGCAGTACTTC
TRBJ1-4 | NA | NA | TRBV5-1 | CASSQGEKLFF | TGCGCCAGCAGTCAGGGGGAAAAACTGTTTTTT
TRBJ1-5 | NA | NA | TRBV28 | CASSPNSQPQHF | TGTGCCAGCAGTCCTAACTCTCAGCCCCAGCATTTT
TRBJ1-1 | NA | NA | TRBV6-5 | CASSYYLSTEAFF | TGTGCCAGCAGTTACTATCTGAGCACTGAAGCTTTCTTT
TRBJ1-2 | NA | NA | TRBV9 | CASSGLNYGYTF | TGTGCCAGCAGCGGTCTCAACTATGGCTACACCTTC
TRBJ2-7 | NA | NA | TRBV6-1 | CASYWGAYEQYF | TGTGCCAGCTACTGGGGGGCCTACGAGCAGTACTTC